This T cell receptor (beta chain) was sequenced in a study of cytomegalovirus exposure and HLA in healthy donors. From germline, CDR1 is SEHNR and CDR2 FQNEAQ (reference sequence). Trimming took off 3 bases at V and 4 bases at J, with 4 bases between the two ends. The CDR3 has 12 amino acids. Profiling relied on immunoSEQ multiplex PCR, and the TCRdb table lists in-frame clones only, not all of them. In the table there are approximately 190,000 clones, around 84% of which are singletons. The TCR originated in a man between 18 and 29 years old in good health and CMV-seropositive. The V gene is TRBV7-9, the J gene TRBJ1-3; D remains unclear. Sequencing input: PBMCs. The CDR3 protein is CASSFSGNTIYF. CDR3 nucleotide sequence: TGTGCCAGCAGCTTTTCAGGAAACACCATATATTTT.